This TCR beta chain was sequenced for a study of identical twins. Findings of the study overall: Analyses of zero insertions could, in part, be confounded by invariant MAIT and iNKT cells. Without tracking the same donors, conclusions rested on cross-sectional statistical analysis.

Losses at the gene ends were 0 bases for V and 15 bases for J; bases not matched to a gene: 13. Germline values: CDR1 SGHRS, CDR2 YFSETQ. The CDR3 runs to 15 residues. The cDNA had a unique molecular identifier and a template-switch universal primer site. TCRdb reanalysed the 5' RACE reads using MiXCR and keeps one entry per CDR3 protein. The sample has 640,000 or so distinct CDR3 sequences, over 5% seen once; the top ten hold around 2%. This clonotype was detected many times. Its target is not known. The sample comprised naive T cells sorted from blood. The chain has TRBV5-1 and TRBJ2-1; TRBD2 matches at 9 bases. The TCR sequence derives from a young man in good health. The CDR3 is CASSLGRSGRSAVFF. The DNA for the CDR3 is TGCGCCAGCAGCTTGGGGCGGAGCGGGAGGTCCGCGGTGTTCTTC.